These 18 T cell receptor beta chains originate from one sample sequenced in a study of cytomegalovirus exposure and HLA in healthy donors. The primer mix had 60 Vbeta and 13 Jbeta primers. This table comes from immunoSEQ multiplex PCR, and its TCRdb copy is limited to in-frame clones, with some not included. The table records 100,000 to 150,000 clones, around 78% of them present only once. The sample comprised PBMCs. These receptors came from a woman in her 40s in good health and CMV-seronegative.

This clone was seen a few times. The chain employs TRBV4-2 and TRBJ1-1; the D gene is possibly TRBD1 (6 bases). V lost 6 bases to trimming and J lost 4 bases, with 12 bases between them. CDR1 is LGHNA, CDR2 YNFKEQ, per germline. The CDR3 runs to 13 residues. Here the CDR3 DNA reads TGTGCCAGCAGTCGTACAGGGTCCACTGAAGCTTTCTTT. Translating gives CASSRTGSTEAFF.

The CDR3 coding sequence is TGTGCCAGCAGTTCGCCGGGACAGGGGGACCACGAGCAGTACTTC. As protein: CASSSPGQGDHEQYF. The chain carries TRBV27 and TRBJ2-7, with 11 nucleotides matching TRBD1. J lost 5 bases, V lost 4 bases, and 7 bases had no gene match. The CDR3 is 15 residues long. Germline CDR1 and CDR2: MNHEY and SMNVEV (reference sequence).

The chain joins TRBV30 to TRBJ1-3; D uncertain. This CDR3 contains 10 residues. The germline CDR1 and CDR2 sequences are GTSNPN and SVGIG (reference sequence). V shed 3 bases and J shed 9 bases, with 6 bases lying between them. The CDR3 reads CAWRHRTIYF. In nucleotides, the CDR3 is TGTGCCTGGAGACACCGCACCATATATTTT.

J is TRBJ1-1 and V is TRBV11-2, with 7 nucleotides matching TRBD1. In germline, CDR1 is SGHAT, CDR2 FQNNGV. V dropped 7 bases and J dropped 8; count of bases not matched to a gene: 4. The CDR3 is 11 residues long. The CDR3 DNA sequence: TGTGCCAGCAACCAGGGGGGCGAAGCTTTCTTT. Amino acids: CASNQGGEAFF.

The chain joins TRBV14 to TRBJ2-7, with a tentative D call TRBD1 (5 bases). Deletions cut 0 bases from V and 0 bases from J, with 15 bases between. CDR1 is SGHDN and CDR2 is FVKESK in the germline V gene. The CDR3 is 17 amino acids. CDR3 amino acids: CASSQDPWGGPSYEQYF. The CDR3 DNA reads as TGTGCCAGCAGCCAAGATCCCTGGGGCGGACCCTCCTACGAGCAGTACTTC.

This clone has only a few counts. The V gene is TRBV19, the J gene TRBJ2-1; 9 nucleotides align to TRBD1. The V gene's germline CDR1 is LNHDA and CDR2 SQIVND (reference sequence). CDR3 length: 15 residues. V was clipped by 6 bases and J by 3 bases; unmatched bases: 6. CDR3 amino acids: CASSLDRGYYNEQFF. CDR3 nucleotide sequence: TGTGCCAGTAGCCTAGACAGGGGGTACTACAATGAGCAGTTCTTC. Combining the CDR3 with reference TRBV19 and TRBJ2-1 gives the whole variable domain DGGITQSPKYLFRKEGQNVTLSCEQNLNHDAMYWYRQDPGQGLRLIYYSQIVNDFQKGDIAEGYSVSREKKESFPLTVTSAQKNPTAFYLCASSLDRGYYNEQFFGPGTRLTVL.

The chain is built from TRBV5-6 and TRBJ2-2; 7 bases map to TRBD2. The V and J ends lost 0 bases and 4 bases, in that order; junction bases with no gene match: 3. The CDR3 sequence is 15 residues long. Germline V gives CDR1 SGHDT, CDR2 YYEEEE. The CDR3 reads CASSLVREGTGELFF. CDR3 DNA: TGTGCCAGCAGCTTGGTCAGGGAGGGCACCGGGGAGCTGTTTTTT.

This chain connects TRBV27 to TRBJ2-7; possibly TRBD1 for D (6 bases). The V and J ends lost 1 base and 6 bases respectively, with 16 bases between them. Germline CDR1 is MNHEY and CDR2 is SMNVEV (reference sequence). The CDR3 length is 15 residues. CDR3 region: CASSLYGAEGGEQYF. CDR3 coding DNA: TGTGCCAGCAGTTTATACGGGGCGGAAGGGGGCGAGCAGTACTTC.

This sequence joins TRBV11-2 and TRBJ2-2; TRBD2 matches at 10 bases. CDR3 length: 15 amino acids. Germline CDR1 SGHAT, CDR2 FQNNGV. V shed 3 bases, J shed 4 bases, and the junction held 2 bases outside the gene matches. The CDR3 nucleotides are TGTGCCAGCAGCTTCCGGACTAGCGGCACCGGGGAGCTGTTTTTT. Translated: CASSFRTSGTGELFF.

This chain connects TRBV4-1 to TRBJ2-1, with 9 bases matching TRBD1. The CDR3 covers 15 residues. V gave up 3 bases and J gave up 3 bases; unmatched junction bases: 3. The germline V gene encodes CDR1 MGHRA and CDR2 YSYEKL. In DNA form, the CDR3 reads TGCGCCAGCAGCCAGTTGGACAGGGGCTACAATGAGCAGTTCTTC. This sequence encodes CASSQLDRGYNEQFF.

This clone showed up just once. The V call is TRBV2, the J call TRBJ1-2; 9 nucleotides match TRBD1. There are 14 residues in the CDR3. V was clipped by 4 bases and J by 8 bases; unmatched bases: 8. Germline lookup yields CDR1 SNHLY and CDR2 FYNNEI. The CDR3 DNA is TGTGCCAGCAGTGCCGGGACAGGGTTGAGAGGCTACACCTTC. Protein: CASSAGTGLRGYTF.

The V gene is TRBV6-4, the J gene TRBJ1-1, with D perhaps TRBD1 (6 bases). V lost 4 bases and J lost 1, with 7 bases in between. This CDR3 is 13 amino acids long. Looked up from germline, CDR1 is MRHNA and CDR2 is SNTAGT. The CDR3 reads CASSADRNTEAFF. The DNA of the CDR3 is TGTGCCAGCAGTGCGGACAGGAACACTGAAGCTTTCTTT.

V gene TRBV7-9 combines with J gene TRBJ2-7; 13 bases are shared with TRBD2. CDR1 is SEHNR, CDR2 FQNEAQ, per germline (reference sequence). The V gene end was trimmed by 6 bases and the J gene end by 7 bases; junction bases not matched to a gene: 9. This CDR3 has 15 residues. The CDR3 nucleotides read TGTGCCAGCAGTGACGTACTAGCGGGAGGGCCTGAGCAGTACTTC. Encoded protein: CASSDVLAGGPEQYF.

This clone was counted once. The CDR3 DNA is TGTGCCAGCAGCTCTGGAGCTGATCAGCCCCAGCATTTT. It encodes CASSSGADQPQHF. This sequence joins TRBV5-6 and TRBJ1-5; the D is unclear. This CDR3 contains 13 residues. V lost 3 bases, J lost 5 bases, and 9 bases lay in between. In germline, CDR1 is SGHDT, CDR2 YYEEEE.

The chain couples TRBV4-1 to TRBJ1-5; D is unresolved. V was cut by 0 bases and J by 5 bases, with 8 bases left in between. Germline loops: CDR1 MGHRA, CDR2 YSYEKL. The CDR3 loop spans 14 amino acids. Written as DNA, the CDR3 is TGCGCCAGCAGCCAAGAGGACTCGTATCAGCCCCAGCATTTT. Amino acids: CASSQEDSYQPQHF.

The rearrangement uses TRBV21-1 and TRBJ2-5; the table gives TRBD2 as D, unverified against the DNA. The J call may be incorrect, as the DNA end agrees better with TRBJ2-7. TRBV21-1 represents a pseudogene. This CDR3 has 14 amino acids. The CDR3 sequence is CASSPFAGIYEQYF. The CDR3 region has the DNA TGTGCCAGCAGTCCCTTCGCGGGAATCTACGAGCAGTACTTC.

This clone was recorded only once. CDR3 residues: CASSSDGVGANVLTF. The DNA of the CDR3 is TGTGCCAGCAGTTCCGACGGGGTTGGAGCCAACGTCCTGACTTTC. J is TRBJ2-6 and V is TRBV28; TRBD2 is a possible D gene (5 bases). Germline CDR1 and CDR2: MDHEN and SYDVKM. Trimming removed 4 bases from V and 7 bases from J, with 14 bases in between. The CDR3 is 15 residues long.

This clone came up a few times. This chain connects TRBV7-6 to TRBJ2-2, with D perhaps matching TRBD2 (7 bases). Trimming removed 6 bases from V and 5 bases from J, with 19 bases in between. This CDR3 comprises 16 residues. Germline CDR1 and CDR2: SGHVS and FNYEAQ. In DNA, the CDR3 is TGTGCCAGCAGTGATGTTGGGGGGGCAAGGACCGGGGAGCTGTTTTTT. Translation gives CASSDVGGARTGELFF.